Each of the 21 T cell receptor beta chains below was sequenced from the same sample in a study of response to subunit inactivated influenza vaccine (dated by TCRdb to 2016 to 2018). The protocol used for the library was RT-PCR. The run used an Illumina HiSeq 2500. TCRdb handled the public reads itself, with Q25 trimming in fastp and clone calling in MiXCR, and kept productive beta chains. CDR3 protein duplicates are merged, each entry listing the most common genes and DNA. The sample contains about 800,000 distinct CDR3 sequences, 21% of them found a single time. Together, the top ten hold around 9.6% of the sample. The material sequenced was PBMCs from blood, taken about 5 days after vaccination. These receptors came from a man in his fifties who received an inactivated influenza vaccine. Donor details come from another sample of the same person, matched by shared clones.

This clonotype was seen only a few times. The J gene is TRBJ2-1, the V gene TRBV5-4, with 10 positions matching TRBD2. The germline gives CDR1 SGHNT, CDR2 YYREEE (reference sequence). After removal of 2 bases from V and 6 bases from J, the junction contained 8 bases not matched to a gene. The CDR3 runs 16 residues. The CDR3 region has the DNA TGTGCCAGCAGCTTTGGAGCGGGAGGGTTTGGCAATGAGCAGTTCTTC. Protein: CASSFGAGGFGNEQFF. The complete variable domain, with remaining parts taken from reference TRBV5-4 and TRBJ2-1, reads ETGVTQSPTHLIKTRGQQVTLRCSSQSGHNTVSWYQQALGQGPQFIFQYYREEENGRGNFPPRFSGLQFPNYSSELNVNALELDDSALYLCASSFGAGGFGNEQFFGPGTRLTVL.

This clonotype occurred many times. V gene TRBV28 combines with J gene TRBJ2-7; D perhaps matches TRBD2 (7 bases). The germline V and J ends were trimmed by 2 bases and 4 bases, with 15 bases remaining between them. Germline V gene sequence: CDR1 MDHEN, CDR2 SYDVKM. The CDR3 is made up of 15 amino acids. The DNA of the CDR3 is TGTGCCAGCAGTTTACCCGACGGGGGGCGATACGAGCAGTACTTC. Translated, it gives CASSLPDGGRYEQYF.

This clonotype was detected a few times. The rearrangement links TRBV4-3 to TRBJ2-3, with 11 bases matching TRBD2. The CDR3 runs to 18 residues. The junction had 6 bases not matched to a gene; V was cut back by 1 base and J by 0 bases. Germline values: CDR1 LGHNA, CDR2 YSLEER. The CDR3 is CASSQVWGLAASTDTQYF. The CDR3 DNA is TGCGCCAGCAGCCAAGTTTGGGGACTAGCGGCTAGCACAGATACGCAGTATTTT.

This clonotype was seen ten or more times. This chain connects TRBV5-6 to TRBJ2-3, with 10 bases that match TRBD1. CDR3 length: 16 residues. The V gene's germline CDR1 is SGHDT and CDR2 YYEEEE. The V gene end was trimmed by 0 bases and the J gene end by 4 bases; junction bases not matched to a gene: 5. The CDR3 DNA reads TGTGCCAGCAGCTTGGTGTGGGACAGGGGATCAGATACGCAGTATTTT. It is translated as CASSLVWDRGSDTQYF.

This clonotype was detected a few times. V usage is TRBV7-2 and J usage is TRBJ1-4; D unresolved. Per the germline V gene, CDR1 is SGHTA and CDR2 is FQGNSA. V lost 1 base and J lost 0, with 9 bases in between. CDR3 length: 16 residues. In nucleotides, the CDR3 is TGTGCCAGCAGCTTAGGTGGCAGAGCAACTAATGAAAAACTGTTTTTT. Translating it yields CASSLGGRATNEKLFF.

The chain employs TRBV5-4 and TRBJ2-1; 11 nucleotides line up with TRBD2. The CDR3 is 13 residues long. The V gene's germline CDR1 is SGHNT and CDR2 YYREEE (reference sequence). Losses at the gene ends were 6 bases for V and 8 bases for J; bases not matched to a gene: 4. Here the CDR3 reads CASNSGGADEQFF. For the CDR3, the DNA is TGTGCCAGCAATAGCGGGGGGGCCGATGAGCAGTTCTTC.

This chain links TRBV29-1 with TRBJ2-4; possible D gene TRBD1, 6 bases. The CDR3 loop spans 16 amino acids. Per the germline V gene, CDR1 is SQVTM and CDR2 is ANQGSEA. Deletions cut 4 bases from V and 2 bases from J, with 18 bases between. The CDR3 DNA is TGCAGCGTTGTTCTTGGCCAAAGGGGGTCCAAAAACATTCAGTACTTC. Its protein product is CSVVLGQRGSKNIQYF.

The V and J genes are TRBV7-9 and TRBJ2-7, with 9 bases identical to TRBD2. V was pared by 3 bases and J by 5 bases, with 2 bases of the junction left unmatched. This CDR3 has 13 amino acids. Per the germline V gene, CDR1 is SEHNR and CDR2 is FQNEAQ (reference sequence). CDR3 amino acids: CASSLRLADEQYF. The CDR3, as DNA: TGTGCCAGCAGCTTGCGACTAGCGGACGAGCAGTACTTC.

The chain carries TRBV7-3 and TRBJ2-1; 8 bases map to TRBD2. The CDR3 loop spans 18 amino acids. Looked up from germline, CDR1 is SGHTA and CDR2 is FQGTGA. V lost 5 bases to trimming and J lost 3 bases; unmatched junction nucleotides: 15. In nucleotides, the CDR3 is TGTGCCAGCAGCGCCTCGGACAGCGGGGGCCCCAACTACAATGAGCAGTTCTTC. Its protein is CASSASDSGGPNYNEQFF.

This clonotype has more than one count but fewer than ten. The V gene is TRBV7-2, the J gene TRBJ1-6; D is unclear. The CDR3 totals 16 residues. The V gene's germline CDR1 is SGHTA and CDR2 FQGNSA. The V gene lost 5 bases and the J gene lost 0 bases, with 11 bases spanning the gap. CDR3: CASSPTGSSYNSPLHF. CDR3 bases: TGTGCCAGCAGCCCAACGGGGAGCTCCTATAATTCACCCCTCCACTTT.

This clonotype was found many times. The chain's CDR3 is CASSYTARGAAKNIQYF. The CDR3 coding sequence is TGTGCCAGCAGTTACACGGCGAGGGGGGCAGCCAAAAACATTCAGTACTTC. V usage is TRBV12-3 or TRBV12-4 and J usage is TRBJ2-4; D is possibly TRBD1 or TRBD2 (6 bases each). CDR3 length: 17 amino acids. Deletions cut 4 bases from V and 0 bases from J, with 16 bases between.

This clonotype was seen more than once but under ten times. The chain recombines TRBV6-2 or TRBV6-3 with TRBJ2-7; 7 bases map to TRBD2. The CDR3 extends over 14 amino acids. CDR1 is MNHEY and CDR2 is SVGEGT in the germline V gene. V trimming: 1 base; J trimming: 2 bases; junction bases outside the gene matches: 2. The CDR3 DNA is TGTGCCAGCAGTTACTTCGGGACTACCTACGAGCAGTACTTC. This translates into CASSYFGTTYEQYF.

On this clonotype itself: One end of the junction does not line up with germline, which may come from a read error. The CDR3 reads CSARNPQGSESYNEEFF. In nucleotides, the CDR3 is TGCAGTGCTAGAAACCCACAGGGGTCGGAGTCCTACAATGAGGAGTTCTTC. This chain joins TRBV20-1 and TRBJ2-1; 7 bases agree with TRBD1. The CDR3 totals 17 residues. Germline CDR1 and CDR2: DFQATT and SNEGSKA (reference sequence).

The chain carries TRBV4-3 and TRBJ2-5; TRBD2 is a possible D gene (6 bases). The length of the CDR3 is 14 residues. V was cut by 5 bases and J by 4 bases, with 14 bases left in between. Germline values: CDR1 LGHNA, CDR2 YSLEER. The chain's CDR3 is CASSVGGLGETQYF. The CDR3 DNA is TGCGCCAGCAGCGTCGGGGGTCTGGGAGAGACCCAGTACTTC.

This clonotype occurred many times. The CDR3 DNA reads TGTGCCAGCAGTGGACTAGCGGGAAGGTCAGATACGCAGTATTTT. Its protein is CASSGLAGRSDTQYF. The rearrangement joins TRBV12-3 or TRBV12-4 to TRBJ2-3; 12 bases are a match to TRBD2. The CDR3 totals 15 residues. V trimming: 5 bases; J trimming: 4 bases; junction bases outside the gene matches: 4.

In this sample, this clonotype turned up a few times. The J gene is TRBJ2-2, the V gene TRBV15; D remains ambiguous. V was pared by 0 bases and J by 6 bases, with 5 bases between. This CDR3 has 13 amino acids. In germline, CDR1 is LNHNV, CDR2 YYDKDF (reference sequence). The CDR3 protein is CATSRDWSGELFF. The CDR3 nucleotides are TGTGCCACCAGCAGAGATTGGTCCGGGGAGCTGTTTTTT.

This clonotype was detected only a few times. V usage is TRBV15 and J usage is TRBJ1-1, with unresolved D. In germline, CDR1 is LNHNV, CDR2 YYDKDF (reference sequence). This CDR3 contains 15 residues. Deletions cut 3 bases from V and 3 bases from J, with 14 bases between. The CDR3 coding sequence is TGTGCCACCAGCAGCGATCGGCACCCGGACACTGAAGCTTTCTTT. Residues: CATSSDRHPDTEAFF.

This clonotype was counted at least ten times. The genes are TRBV12-3 or TRBV12-4 and TRBJ2-7; 11 bases match TRBD2. Unmatched junction bases numbered 4, after V lost 3 bases and J lost 3 bases. The CDR3 consists of 15 residues. CDR3 loop: CASSFGTSGGYEQYF. The CDR3 DNA is TGTGCCAGCAGTTTTGGCACTAGCGGGGGCTACGAGCAGTACTTC.

This clonotype was seen more than once but under ten times. The chain is built from TRBV4-3 and TRBJ2-1, with TRBD2 matching 9 bases. J was trimmed by 7 bases and V by 4 bases; bases with no gene match: 5. The CDR3 sequence is 14 residues long. CDR1 is LGHNA and CDR2 is YSLEER in the germline V gene. CDR3 coding DNA: TGCGCCAGCAGCCCACAACTAGCGGGTAATGAGCAGTTCTTC. Translated: CASSPQLAGNEQFF.

This clonotype was found many times. The chain links TRBV24-1 to TRBJ2-2; the D gene is possibly TRBD2 (5 bases). The V end was cut by 4 bases, the J end by 8 bases, with 10 bases between. CDR3 size: 13 residues. The germline gives CDR1 KGHDR, CDR2 SFDVKD. CDR3 protein: CATSEWTGGELFF. The CDR3 DNA reads as TGTGCCACCAGTGAGTGGACTGGAGGGGAGCTGTTTTTT.

This clonotype was observed a handful of times. The chain employs TRBV29-1 and TRBJ1-5; 7 nucleotides align to TRBD1. The CDR3 consists of 12 residues. Germline V gives CDR1 SQVTM, CDR2 ANQGSEA. V lost 6 bases and J lost 5; bases outside the gene matches: 4. The CDR3 DNA is TGCAGCGTGAGACAGGGAGATCAGCCCCAGCATTTT. Its protein product is CSVRQGDQPQHF.